Below are 21 T cell receptor beta chains sequenced from a single sample in a study of identical twins. TCRdb ran MiXCR on the 5' RACE reads and lists one entry per CDR3 protein. The profile shows about 570,000 distinct CDR3 sequences, approximately 10% of them singletons. The data were also submitted as part of a second study, on yellow fever vaccine responses in identical twins.

Source material: PBMCs. Receptor source: a woman in her late teens or twenties in good health.

This rearrangement joins TRBV12-3 or TRBV12-4 to TRBJ2-1; the D is unclear. The CDR3 runs 16 residues. The germline V and J ends were trimmed by 6 bases and 0 bases, with 15 bases remaining between them. CDR3 DNA: TGTGCCAGCAGGCCCAAGTTCCCTAGCTCCTACAATGAGCAGTTCTTC. Amino acid sequence: CASRPKFPSSYNEQFF.

The chain is built from TRBV5-6 and TRBJ2-7, with a weak D call TRBD2 (6 bases). Germline CDR1 and CDR2: SGHDT and YYEEEE. This CDR3 is built from 16 residues. V was shortened by 3 bases and J by 0 bases, with 16 bases between the two germline ends. The CDR3 region has the DNA TGTGCCAGCAGCTCCCCCCGGACTACCAACTCCTACGAGCAGTACTTC. Amino acid sequence: CASSSPRTTNSYEQYF.

The V gene is TRBV20-1, the J gene TRBJ2-1; 9 bases are shared with TRBD2. This CDR3 is built from 13 residues. Trimming took 6 bases from V and 7 from J; bases not matched to a gene: 7. The germline CDR1 and CDR2 sequences are DFQATT and SNEGSKA (reference sequence). The chain's CDR3 is CSAGTSNRNEQFF. The CDR3, as DNA: TGCAGTGCGGGGACTAGCAATCGGAATGAGCAGTTCTTC.

This clonotype was counted at least ten times. The chain links TRBV12-3 or TRBV12-4 to TRBJ2-1; 11 nucleotides line up with TRBD1. Germline trimming cut 4 bases from V and 5 bases from J; bases unmatched to any gene: 10. The CDR3 totals 17 residues. CDR3 nucleotides: TGTGCCAGCAGTTCTAATACCGGACAGGGGGCAAACAATGAGCAGTTCTTC. Translating gives CASSSNTGQGANNEQFF.

The chain has TRBV19 and TRBJ1-1; D ambiguous. The V gene's germline CDR1 is LNHDA and CDR2 SQIVND (reference sequence). The CDR3 has 11 residues. V gave up 7 bases and J gave up 8 bases, with 11 bases separating them. The DNA of the CDR3 is TGTGCCAGTACCAGTGTTTTGGAAGCTTTCTTT. Translation gives CASTSVLEAFF.

The chain carries TRBV9 and TRBJ2-3, with 9 nucleotides matching TRBD2. The CDR3 length is 16 residues. CDR1 is SGDLS, CDR2 YYNGEE, per germline. Losses at the gene ends were 4 bases for V and 7 bases for J; bases not matched to a gene: 13. CDR3 loop: CASSPTGRGGGNTQYF. The CDR3 coding sequence is TGTGCCAGCAGCCCCACCGGGCGGGGGGGAGGAAATACGCAGTATTTT.

This clonotype came up many times. V is TRBV27 and J is TRBJ1-6, with D perhaps matching TRBD1 (6 bases). From germline, CDR1 is MNHEY and CDR2 SMNVEV (reference sequence). This CDR3 has 16 amino acids. Trimming left V 5 bases short and J 0 bases short, with 11 bases between. For the CDR3, the DNA is TGTGCCAGCAGTCTCGGACAGAGCTCCTATAATTCACCCCTCCACTTT. It yields the protein CASSLGQSSYNSPLHF.

In this sample, this clonotype turned up a few times. The rearrangement joins TRBV15 to TRBJ2-7; the match to TRBD1 covers 7 bases. V lost 2 bases and J lost 5; bases outside the gene matches: 6. Germline V gives CDR1 LNHNV, CDR2 YYDKDF (reference sequence). This CDR3 region has 14 residues. The chain's CDR3 is CATSRSRQGHEQYF. The CDR3 DNA reads TGTGCCACCAGCAGATCTAGACAGGGTCACGAGCAGTACTTC. The whole variable domain, filled in from reference TRBV15 and TRBJ2-7, reads DAMVIQNPRYQVTQFGKPVTLSCSQTLNHNVMYWYQQKSSQAPKLLFHYYDKDFNNEADTPDNFQSRRPNTSFCFLDIRSPGLGDTAMYLCATSRSRQGHEQYFGPGTRLTVT.

In DNA, the CDR3 is TGCAGTGCTAGAGATTTAGGGCAGAACTACGAGCAGTACTTC. Translating gives CSARDLGQNYEQYF. J is TRBJ2-7 and V is TRBV20-1; unclear D gene. Per germline, CDR1 DFQATT and CDR2 SNEGSKA (reference sequence). This CDR3 has 14 residues. Trimming took 0 bases from V and 3 from J, leaving 12 bases between them.

This clonotype was seen a handful of times. The chain couples TRBV12-3 or TRBV12-4 to TRBJ1-3; D ambiguous. V shed 6 bases and J shed 3 bases, with 12 bases lying between them. The CDR3 runs 14 residues. The CDR3 loop is CASSSDRVGNTIYF. Here the CDR3 DNA reads TGTGCCAGCAGCTCCGACCGCGTTGGAAACACCATATATTTT.

The sample holds a few counts of this clonotype. The V gene is TRBV27, the J gene TRBJ2-7; tentative D call: TRBD2 (6 bases). CDR1 and CDR2 from the germline V gene are MNHEY and SMNVEV (reference sequence). The V and J ends lost 5 bases and 7 bases respectively, with 12 bases between them. The CDR3 spans 12 residues. The CDR3 loop is CASSAPGREQYF. The DNA for the CDR3 is TGTGCCAGCAGTGCCCCAGGGAGGGAGCAGTACTTC.

Ten or more counts support this clonotype. The rearrangement uses TRBV6-2 or TRBV6-3 and TRBJ1-5; TRBD1 matches at 11 bases. V shed 7 bases, J shed 0 bases, and the junction held 11 bases outside the gene matches. CDR1 is MNHEY and CDR2 is SVGEGT in the germline V gene. The CDR3 runs 18 residues. The CDR3 region is CASKSIRTGGYSNQPQHF. Here the CDR3 DNA reads TGTGCCAGCAAGTCGATTCGGACAGGGGGCTATAGCAATCAGCCCCAGCATTTT.

Only a few counts were recorded for this clonotype. The J gene is TRBJ2-7, the V gene TRBV30, with D perhaps matching TRBD1 (5 bases). CDR3 length: 14 residues. Trimming cost V 2 bases and J 4 bases, with 15 bases left between them. Germline V gene lookup returns CDR1 GTSNPN and CDR2 SVGIG (reference sequence). In nucleotides, the CDR3 is TGTGCCTGGAGTATAGGGGTCCCCCTATACGAGCAGTACTTC. Its translation: CAWSIGVPLYEQYF.

There are many counts of this clonotype. The rearrangement links TRBV5-1 to TRBJ2-3; 8 bases are a match to TRBD2. Per the germline V gene, CDR1 is SGHRS and CDR2 is YFSETQ. The CDR3 is made up of 17 amino acids. Trimming cost V 2 bases and J 6 bases; bases outside gene matches: 14. CDR3 coding DNA: TGCGCCAGCAGCTTAGAACCGACTAGCGCGAGGGATGATACGCAGTATTTT. It is translated as CASSLEPTSARDDTQYF. Combining the CDR3 with reference TRBV5-1 and TRBJ2-3 gives the whole variable domain KAGVTQTPRYLIKTRGQQVTLSCSPISGHRSVSWYQQTPGQGLQFLFEYFSETQRNKGNFPGRFSGRQFSNSRSEMNVSTLELGDSALYLCASSLEPTSARDDTQYFGPGTRLTVL.

This clonotype was seen a few times. The rearrangement joins TRBV27 to TRBJ2-1, with TRBD2 identical over 13 bases. CDR1 MNHEY and CDR2 SMNVEV come from the germline V gene (reference sequence). This CDR3 has 19 amino acids. Trimming cost V 3 bases and J 3 bases; bases outside gene matches: 11. The CDR3 region has the DNA TGTGCCAGCAGTTTTCTGGGACTAGCGGGACCCTTTTACTACAATGAGCAGTTCTTC. This encodes CASSFLGLAGPFYYNEQFF.

This rearrangement joins TRBV20-1 to TRBJ2-3, with 10 bases identical to TRBD2. The CDR3 is 16 amino acids. Germline V gene lookup returns CDR1 DFQATT and CDR2 SNEGSKA (reference sequence). V was clipped by 7 bases and J by 6 bases; unmatched bases: 16. Written as DNA, the CDR3 is TGCAGTGGGGTTCGGCTAGCGGGGGTTATGCGGGATACGCAGTATTTT. It translates to CSGVRLAGVMRDTQYF.

This chain connects TRBV5-4 to TRBJ2-1; D tentatively fits TRBD1 or TRBD2 (5 bases each). This CDR3 is 14 amino acids long. Between the trimmed V and J ends, which lost 6 bases and 8 bases, there was a span of 18 bases. Germline V CDR1 and CDR2: SGHNT, YYREEE (reference sequence). The CDR3 spells CASTGTPASDEQFF. The CDR3 DNA reads TGTGCCAGCACCGGGACCCCCGCCAGCGATGAGCAGTTCTTC.

This clonotype was recorded at least ten times. This chain uses TRBV11-2 with TRBJ2-6; TRBD1 aligns across 9 bases. The junction had 9 bases not matched to a gene; V was cut back by 3 bases and J by 3 bases. The CDR3 contains 18 residues. Germline V gives CDR1 SGHAT, CDR2 FQNNGV. CDR3 region: CASSFPKQGARGANVLTF. DNA for the CDR3: TGTGCCAGCAGCTTTCCAAAACAGGGGGCGCGTGGGGCCAACGTCCTGACTTTC.

This clonotype came up a few times. V gene TRBV20-1 combines with J gene TRBJ2-2; TRBD2 agrees at 11 bases. Germline V lookup: CDR1 DFQATT, CDR2 SNEGSKA (reference sequence). V was clipped by 6 bases and J by 4 bases; unmatched bases: 7. CDR3 size: 15 residues. CDR3 DNA sequence: TGCAGTGCCATAGGGCTAGCGGGGGGCACCGGGGAGCTGTTTTTT. Protein sequence: CSAIGLAGGTGELFF.

V is TRBV12-3 or TRBV12-4 and J is TRBJ2-5, with 8 positions matching TRBD2. The CDR3 spans 17 residues. Germline trimming cut 6 bases from V and 2 bases from J; bases unmatched to any gene: 14. This CDR3 is CASSPGLGRRLQETQYF. CDR3 in DNA: TGTGCCAGCAGCCCGGGACTAGGGAGGAGATTACAAGAGACCCAGTACTTC.

This sequence joins TRBV20-1 and TRBJ2-7; 10 bases are shared with TRBD1. Losses at the gene ends were 3 bases for V and 9 bases for J; bases not matched to a gene: 8. The CDR3 loop spans 13 amino acids. CDR1 DFQATT and CDR2 SNEGSKA come from the germline V gene (reference sequence). CDR3 sequence (DNA): TGCAGTGCTAGCCCCGGGACAGGGGACGGGCAGTACTTC. Residues: CSASPGTGDGQYF.